One and the same sample provided the 18 T cell receptor beta chains below, sequenced in a study of blood T cell repertoires in COVID-19. Sequenced by immunoSEQ multiplex PCR; TCRdb stores in-frame clones only, minus some. This table has roughly 700,000 clones, 80% to 90% appearing once. What was sequenced was peripheral blood. These receptors were obtained from a young woman with acute or convalescent COVID-19.

The chain uses TRBV29-1 and TRBJ2-3, with 11 bases that match TRBD2. With V trimmed by 6 bases and J by 2 bases, 7 bases remained unmatched. The CDR3 loop spans 15 amino acids. Germline V gives CDR1 SQVTM, CDR2 ANQGSEA. The CDR3 DNA follows: TGCAGCGTCTCCGGGACTAGCGGTTTCACAGATACGCAGTATTTT. Protein: CSVSGTSGFTDTQYF.

This chain joins TRBV10-3 and TRBJ1-4, with 8 bases identical to TRBD1. J lost 0 bases, V lost 6 bases, and 3 bases had no gene match. The germline V gene encodes CDR1 ENHRY and CDR2 SYGVKD. The CDR3 has 15 amino acids. Here the CDR3 reads CAISPGGTTNEKLFF. DNA of the CDR3: TGTGCCATCAGCCCAGGGGGCACAACTAATGAAAAACTGTTTTTT.

This chain uses TRBV19 with TRBJ1-1; D possibly corresponds to TRBD1 (5 bases). The CDR3 length is 15 residues. Germline CDR1 is LNHDA and CDR2 is SQIVND (reference sequence). V lost 2 bases and J 9 bases, leaving 19 bases between the germline ends. The CDR3 nucleotides read TGTGCCAGTAGTATAAGACAGCCTCCTACACTGAAAGCTTTCTTT. Protein sequence: CASSIRQPPTLKAFF.

The V gene is TRBV9, the J gene TRBJ2-5; D not certain. V was clipped by 0 bases and J by 7 bases, with 7 bases between them. The germline gives CDR1 SGDLS, CDR2 YYNGEE. The CDR3 is 12 amino acids. In DNA, the CDR3 is TGTGCCAGCAGCGTAGAGTCGGGGACCCAGTACTTC. It is translated as CASSVESGTQYF.

This clone came up many times. The V call is TRBV6-2 or TRBV6-3, the J call TRBJ1-4, with 7 bases lining up with TRBD1. This CDR3 has 14 amino acids. In germline, CDR1 is MNHEY, CDR2 SVGEGT. V lost 5 bases, J lost 8 bases, and 8 bases stayed unmatched. As DNA, the CDR3 is TGTGCCAGCAGTCACGGACAGGTGGTGGAAAAACTGTTTTTT. Its translation: CASSHGQVVEKLFF.

V is TRBV4-1 and J is TRBJ1-1; D ambiguous. CDR3 size: 16 residues. The V gene's germline CDR1 is MGHRA and CDR2 YSYEKL. Trimming took 0 bases from V and 1 from J, leaving 12 bases between them. The CDR3 DNA sequence: TGCGCCAGCAGCCAAGAGCGGAGGGCTGGGAACACTGAAGCTTTCTTT. It encodes CASSQERRAGNTEAFF.

The chain uses TRBV15 and TRBJ1-6; TRBD1 agrees at 9 bases. The CDR3 spans 17 residues. V was pared by 1 base and J by 9 bases, with 10 bases of the junction left unmatched. CDR1 is LNHNV and CDR2 is YYDKDF in the germline V gene (reference sequence). The CDR3 reads CATSRGGPGQGGSPLHF. As DNA, the CDR3 is TGTGCCACCAGCAGAGGTGGACCGGGACAGGGAGGTTCACCCCTCCACTTT.

The chain links TRBV30 to TRBJ1-4; 7 bases are shared with TRBD1. The CDR3 consists of 13 residues. The germline CDR1 and CDR2 sequences are GTSNPN and SVGIG (reference sequence). The V segment lost 5 bases and the J segment 4 bases; nucleotides outside the gene matches: 4. Written as DNA, the CDR3 is TGTGCCTGGCAGGGACAGCTTAATGAAAAACTGTTTTTT. Translation: CAWQGQLNEKLFF.

This chain connects TRBV6-1 to TRBJ1-5; D gene uncertain. This CDR3 comprises 16 residues. Germline CDR1 reads MNHNS; CDR2 reads SASEGT. Trimming took 1 base from V and 7 from J, leaving 17 bases between them. The chain's CDR3 is CASSEGLTSGRQPQHF. The CDR3, as DNA: TGTGCCAGCAGTGAAGGGTTAACGTCCGGGAGGCAGCCCCAGCATTTT.

The chain combines TRBV7-2 with TRBJ1-5; D is possibly TRBD1 (5 bases). Germline V gives CDR1 SGHTA, CDR2 FQGNSA. V was trimmed by 4 bases and J by 1 base, leaving 8 bases between them. The CDR3 covers 14 residues. CDR3 in amino acids: CASSSDRSNQPQHF. The CDR3 bases are TGTGCCAGCAGCTCTGACAGAAGCAATCAGCCCCAGCATTTT.

The chain carries TRBV4-3 and TRBJ2-1; TRBD2 might be the D (6 bases). The CDR3 spans 15 residues. V was cut by 0 bases and J by 4 bases, with 10 bases left in between. CDR1 is LGHNA, CDR2 YSLEER, per germline. The chain's CDR3 is CASSQEGGRYNEQFF. The CDR3, as DNA: TGCGCCAGCAGCCAAGAAGGAGGGCGATACAATGAGCAGTTCTTC.

The rearrangement joins TRBV5-1 to TRBJ2-2; perhaps TRBD2 as D (6 bases). Per the germline V gene, CDR1 is SGHRS and CDR2 is YFSETQ. The CDR3 runs 15 residues. Between the trimmed V and J ends, which lost 3 bases and 2 bases, there was a span of 11 bases. For the CDR3, the DNA is TGCGCCAGCAGCTGGCGGGGACTCAACACCGGGGAGCTGTTTTTT. Amino acid sequence: CASSWRGLNTGELFF.

The rearrangement uses TRBV6-5 and TRBJ2-1, with TRBD2 as a possible D gene (7 bases). Per the germline V gene, CDR1 is MNHEY and CDR2 is SVGAGI. Trimming cost V 5 bases and J 0 bases, with 11 bases left between them. The CDR3 totals 15 residues. For the CDR3, the DNA is TGTGCCAGCAGTCGCGGGGGCAGCTCCTACAATGAGCAGTTCTTC. Encoded protein: CASSRGGSSYNEQFF.

V usage is TRBV6-4 and J usage is TRBJ2-3; TRBD2 matches at 16 bases. V lost 6 bases and J lost 2; bases outside the gene matches: 5. The CDR3 is 17 amino acids. In germline, CDR1 is MRHNA, CDR2 SNTAGT. The DNA of the CDR3 is TGTGCCAGCAGCCCCGGGACTAGCGGGGGGGCCACAGATACGCAGTATTTT. As protein: CASSPGTSGGATDTQYF.

This rearrangement joins TRBV1 to TRBJ1-1; no DNA check was done on the table's D call, TRBD1. TRBV1 is a documented pseudogene. The CDR3 loop spans 14 amino acids. The CDR3, as DNA: TGCACCAGCAGCCAAGATTACAGGAACACTGAAGCTTTCTTT. Its translation is CTSSQDYRNTEAFF.

Only one count was recorded for this clone. This chain uses TRBV30 with TRBJ1-3; maybe TRBD1 (5 bases). V lost 0 bases, J lost 2 bases, and 11 bases lay in between. CDR1 and CDR2 from the germline V gene are GTSNPN and SVGIG (reference sequence). This CDR3 contains 15 residues. The CDR3 here is CAWSVRGTAGNTIYF. The CDR3 nucleotides read TGTGCCTGGAGTGTCCGCGGGACGGCTGGAAACACCATATATTTT.

On this clone: Other DNA sequences in the sample encode the same CDR3. CDR3 protein: CASSEGQGSYEQYF. The CDR3 bases are TGTGCCAGCAGCGAGGGACAGGGCTCCTACGAGCAGTACTTC. The chain recombines TRBV9 with TRBJ2-7; 9 bases align to TRBD1. The CDR3 length is 14 residues. V lost 3 bases and J lost 0; bases outside the gene matches: 1. Germline loops: CDR1 SGDLS, CDR2 YYNGEE.

This chain joins TRBV18 and TRBJ1-2; D is unclear. Germline CDR1 and CDR2: KGHSH and LQKENI. The CDR3 spans 13 residues. Between the trimmed V and J ends, which lost 6 bases and 5 bases, there was a span of 13 bases. The CDR3 DNA reads as TGTGCCAGCTCCCCAGGATCAGGATATGGCTACACCTTC. It encodes CASSPGSGYGYTF.